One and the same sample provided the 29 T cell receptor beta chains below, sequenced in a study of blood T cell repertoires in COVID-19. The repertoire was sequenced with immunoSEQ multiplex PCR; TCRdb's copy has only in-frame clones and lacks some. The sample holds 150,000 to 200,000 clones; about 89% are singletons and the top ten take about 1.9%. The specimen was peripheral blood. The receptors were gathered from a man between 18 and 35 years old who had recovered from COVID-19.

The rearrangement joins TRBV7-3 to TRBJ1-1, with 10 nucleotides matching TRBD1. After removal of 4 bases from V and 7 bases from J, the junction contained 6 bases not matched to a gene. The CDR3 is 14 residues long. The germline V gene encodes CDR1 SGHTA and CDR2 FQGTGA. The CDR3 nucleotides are TGTGCCAGCAGCTCGACAGGGGGCTTGGATGAAGCTTTCTTT. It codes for CASSSTGGLDEAFF.

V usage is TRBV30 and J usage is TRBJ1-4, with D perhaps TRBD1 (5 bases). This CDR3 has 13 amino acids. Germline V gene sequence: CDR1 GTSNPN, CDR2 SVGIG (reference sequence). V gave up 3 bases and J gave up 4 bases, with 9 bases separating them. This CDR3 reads CAWRGTLNEKLFF. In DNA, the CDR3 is TGTGCCTGGAGAGGGACTCTTAATGAAAAACTGTTTTTT. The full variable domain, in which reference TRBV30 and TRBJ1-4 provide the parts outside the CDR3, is SQTIHQWPATLVQPVGSPLSLECTVEGTSNPNLYWYRQAAGRGLQLLFYSVGIGQISSEVPQNLSASRPQDRQFILSSKKLLLSDSGFYLCAWRGTLNEKLFFGSGTQLSVL.

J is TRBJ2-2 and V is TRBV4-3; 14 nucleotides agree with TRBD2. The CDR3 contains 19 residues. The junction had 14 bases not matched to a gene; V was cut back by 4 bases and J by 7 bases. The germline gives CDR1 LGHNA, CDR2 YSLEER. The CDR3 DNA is TGCGCCAGCAGCCGAGTTGGGGGGACTAGCGGGAGTTTGGGCGGGGAGCTGTTTTTT. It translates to CASSRVGGTSGSLGGELFF.

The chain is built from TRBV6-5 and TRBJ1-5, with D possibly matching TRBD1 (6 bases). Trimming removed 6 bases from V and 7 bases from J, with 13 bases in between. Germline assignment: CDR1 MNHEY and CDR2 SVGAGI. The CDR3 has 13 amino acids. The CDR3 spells CASRDRWDQPQHF. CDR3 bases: TGTGCCAGCAGGGACAGATGGGACCAGCCCCAGCATTTT.

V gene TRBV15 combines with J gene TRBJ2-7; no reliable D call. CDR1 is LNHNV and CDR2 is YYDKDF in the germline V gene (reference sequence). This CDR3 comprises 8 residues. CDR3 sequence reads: CATSRDRV. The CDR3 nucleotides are TGTGCCACCAGCAGAGACCGGGTC.

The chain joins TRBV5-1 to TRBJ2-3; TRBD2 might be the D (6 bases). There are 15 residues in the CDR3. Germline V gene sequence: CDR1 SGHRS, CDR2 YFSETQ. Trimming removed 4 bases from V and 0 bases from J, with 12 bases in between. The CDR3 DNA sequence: TGCGCCAGCAGCCTAGCGCAAGGTAGCACAGATACGCAGTATTTT. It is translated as CASSLAQGSTDTQYF.

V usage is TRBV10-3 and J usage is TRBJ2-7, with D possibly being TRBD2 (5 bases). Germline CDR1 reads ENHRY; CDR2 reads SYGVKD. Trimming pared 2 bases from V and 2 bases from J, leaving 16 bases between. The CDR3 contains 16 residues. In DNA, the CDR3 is TGTGCCATCAGTGAGCCCCCCCGGGGTCCCACCTACGAGCAGTACTTC. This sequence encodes CAISEPPRGPTYEQYF.

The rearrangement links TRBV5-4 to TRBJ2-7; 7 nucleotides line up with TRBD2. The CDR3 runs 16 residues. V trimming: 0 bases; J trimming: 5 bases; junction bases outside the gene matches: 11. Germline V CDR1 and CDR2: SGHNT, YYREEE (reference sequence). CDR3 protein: CASSLDRGRASHEQYF. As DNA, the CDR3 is TGTGCCAGCAGCTTGGATCGTGGGAGGGCCAGCCACGAGCAGTACTTC.

The CDR3: CAITSDTSNVLTF. In DNA form, the CDR3 reads TGTGCCATCACCAGTGACACCTCCAACGTCCTGACTTTC. The chain is built from TRBV10-3 and TRBJ2-6, with D unresolved. The CDR3 has 13 amino acids. V lost 7 bases and J 8 bases, leaving 12 bases between the germline ends. Germline loops: CDR1 ENHRY, CDR2 SYGVKD.

CDR3 in amino acids: CASSLQGASSYEQYF. CDR3 bases: TGTGCCAGCAGTTTACAGGGGGCGAGCTCCTACGAGCAGTACTTC. The V gene is TRBV27, the J gene TRBJ2-7, with TRBD1 matching 8 bases. This CDR3 spans 15 amino acids. Germline CDR1 and CDR2: MNHEY and SMNVEV (reference sequence). V was clipped by 2 bases and J by 0 bases; unmatched bases: 3.

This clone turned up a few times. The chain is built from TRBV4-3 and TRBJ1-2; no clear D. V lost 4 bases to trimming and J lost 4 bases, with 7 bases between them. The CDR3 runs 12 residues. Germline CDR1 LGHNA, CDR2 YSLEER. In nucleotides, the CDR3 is TGCGCCAGCAGCCCCGGCGGCTATGGCTACACCTTC. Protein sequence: CASSPGGYGYTF.

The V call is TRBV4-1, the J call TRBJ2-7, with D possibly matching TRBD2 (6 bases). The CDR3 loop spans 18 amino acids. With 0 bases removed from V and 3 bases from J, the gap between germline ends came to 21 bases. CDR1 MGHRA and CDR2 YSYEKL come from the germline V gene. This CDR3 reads CASSQDWRGLSADYEQYF. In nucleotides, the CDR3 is TGCGCCAGCAGCCAAGATTGGCGGGGTTTGTCCGCAGACTACGAGCAGTACTTC.

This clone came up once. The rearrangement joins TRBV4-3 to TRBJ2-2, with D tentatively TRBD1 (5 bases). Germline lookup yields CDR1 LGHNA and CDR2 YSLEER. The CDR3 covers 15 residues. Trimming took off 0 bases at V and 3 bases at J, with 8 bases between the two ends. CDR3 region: CASSQDDSYTGELFF. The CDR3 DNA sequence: TGCGCCAGCAGCCAAGATGACAGTTACACCGGGGAGCTGTTTTTT.

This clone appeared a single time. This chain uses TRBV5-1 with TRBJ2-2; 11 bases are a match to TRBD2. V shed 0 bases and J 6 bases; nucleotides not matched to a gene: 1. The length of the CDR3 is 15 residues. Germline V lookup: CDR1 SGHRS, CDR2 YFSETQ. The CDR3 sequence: CASSLALAGAGELFF. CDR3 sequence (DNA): TGCGCCAGCAGCTTGGCACTAGCGGGGGCCGGGGAGCTGTTTTTT.

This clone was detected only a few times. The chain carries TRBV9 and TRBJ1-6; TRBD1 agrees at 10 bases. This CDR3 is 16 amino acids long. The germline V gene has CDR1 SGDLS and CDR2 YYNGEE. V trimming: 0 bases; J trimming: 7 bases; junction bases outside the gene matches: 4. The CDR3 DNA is TGTGCCAGCAGCGTAGGACAGGGGGCGAGCAATTCACCCCTCCACTTT. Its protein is CASSVGQGASNSPLHF. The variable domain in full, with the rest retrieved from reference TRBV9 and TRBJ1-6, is DSGVTQTPKHLITATGQRVTLRCSPRSGDLSVYWYQQSLDQGLQFLIQYYNGEERAKGNILERFSAQQFPDLHSELNLSSLELGDSALYFCASSVGQGASNSPLHFGNGTRLTVT.

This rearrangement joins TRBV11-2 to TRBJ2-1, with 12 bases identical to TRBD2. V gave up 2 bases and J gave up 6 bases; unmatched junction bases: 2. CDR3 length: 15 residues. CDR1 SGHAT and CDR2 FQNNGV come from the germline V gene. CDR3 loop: CASSLPGLAGNEQFF. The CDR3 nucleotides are TGTGCCAGCAGCTTACCGGGACTAGCGGGCAATGAGCAGTTCTTC.

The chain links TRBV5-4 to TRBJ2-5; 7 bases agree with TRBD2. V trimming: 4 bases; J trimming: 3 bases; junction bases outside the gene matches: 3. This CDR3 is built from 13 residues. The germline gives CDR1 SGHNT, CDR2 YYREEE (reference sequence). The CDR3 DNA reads TGTGCCAGCAGCCCACGGGGGGAAGAGACCCAGTACTTC. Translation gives CASSPRGEETQYF.

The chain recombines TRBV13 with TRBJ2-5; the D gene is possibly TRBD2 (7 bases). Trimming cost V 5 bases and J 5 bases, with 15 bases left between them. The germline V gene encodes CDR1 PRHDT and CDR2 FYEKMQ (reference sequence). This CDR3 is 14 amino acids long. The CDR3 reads CASSGGALVETQYF. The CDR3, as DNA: TGTGCCAGCAGCGGGGGGGCCCTCGTGGAGACCCAGTACTTC.

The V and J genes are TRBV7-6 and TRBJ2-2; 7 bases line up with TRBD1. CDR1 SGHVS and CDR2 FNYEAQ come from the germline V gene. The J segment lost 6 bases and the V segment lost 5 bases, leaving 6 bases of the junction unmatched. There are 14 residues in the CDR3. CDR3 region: CASSTTTGSGELFF. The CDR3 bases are TGTGCCAGCAGCACTACGACAGGGTCCGGGGAGCTGTTTTTT. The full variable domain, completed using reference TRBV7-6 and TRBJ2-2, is GAGVSQSPRYKVTKRGQDVALRCDPISGHVSLYWYRQALGQGPEFLTYFNYEAQQDKSGLPNDRFSAERPEGSISTLTIQRTEQRDSAMYRCASSTTTGSGELFFGEGSRLTVL.

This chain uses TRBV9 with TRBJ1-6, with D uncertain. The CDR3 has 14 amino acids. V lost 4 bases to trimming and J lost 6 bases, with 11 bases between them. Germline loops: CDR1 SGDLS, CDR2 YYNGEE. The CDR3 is CASSRRRVNSPLHF. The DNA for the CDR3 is TGTGCCAGCAGCCGTAGACGGGTTAATTCACCCCTCCACTTT.

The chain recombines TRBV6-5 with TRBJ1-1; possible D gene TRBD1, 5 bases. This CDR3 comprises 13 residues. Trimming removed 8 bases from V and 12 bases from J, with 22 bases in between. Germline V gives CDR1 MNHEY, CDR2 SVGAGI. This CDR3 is CASRRGAGSGSFF. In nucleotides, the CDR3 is TGTGCCAGCCGGAGGGGCGCTGGCTCCGGATCTTTCTTT.

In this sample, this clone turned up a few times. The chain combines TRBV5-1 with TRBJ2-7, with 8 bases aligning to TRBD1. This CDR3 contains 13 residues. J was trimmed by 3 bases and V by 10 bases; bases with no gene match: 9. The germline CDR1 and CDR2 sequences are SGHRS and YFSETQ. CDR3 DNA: TGCGCCTCCGGTGGGACAGGCCTCTACGAGCAGTACTTC. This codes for CASGGTGLYEQYF.

CDR3 sequence reads: CASSLATAGGDTQYF. CDR3 nucleotides: TGTGCCAGCAGCTTAGCCACAGCCGGCGGGGATACGCAGTATTTT. V and J are TRBV7-2 and TRBJ2-3, with D maybe TRBD2 (5 bases). This CDR3 is 15 amino acids long. Trimming stripped 0 bases from V and 6 bases from J, with 13 bases between. Germline assignment: CDR1 SGHTA and CDR2 FQGNSA.

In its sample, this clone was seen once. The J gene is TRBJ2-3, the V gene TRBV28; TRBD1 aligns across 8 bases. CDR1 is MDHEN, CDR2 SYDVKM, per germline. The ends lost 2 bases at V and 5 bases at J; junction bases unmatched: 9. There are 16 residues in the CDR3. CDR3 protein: CASSLVGTGPRDTQYF. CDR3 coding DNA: TGTGCCAGCAGTTTAGTCGGGACAGGACCTAGAGATACGCAGTATTTT.

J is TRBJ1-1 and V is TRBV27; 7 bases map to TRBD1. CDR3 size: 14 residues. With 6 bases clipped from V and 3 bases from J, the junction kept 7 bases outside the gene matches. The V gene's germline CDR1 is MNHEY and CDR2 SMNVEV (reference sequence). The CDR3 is CASRIPGQYTEAFF. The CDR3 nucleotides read TGTGCCAGCAGGATCCCGGGACAGTACACTGAAGCTTTCTTT.

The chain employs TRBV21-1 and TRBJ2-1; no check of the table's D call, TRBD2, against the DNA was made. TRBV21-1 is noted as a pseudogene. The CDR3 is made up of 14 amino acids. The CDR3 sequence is CAMYPSGRLDEQFF. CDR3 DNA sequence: TGTGCCATGTACCCTAGCGGGAGGTTGGATGAGCAGTTCTTC.

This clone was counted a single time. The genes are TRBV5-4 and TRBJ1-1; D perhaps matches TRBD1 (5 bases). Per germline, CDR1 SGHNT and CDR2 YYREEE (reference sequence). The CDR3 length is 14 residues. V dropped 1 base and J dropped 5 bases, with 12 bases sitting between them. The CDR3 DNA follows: TGTGCCAGCAGCTTGAAGGCGAAGGGGACTGAAGCTTTCTTT. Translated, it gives CASSLKAKGTEAFF.

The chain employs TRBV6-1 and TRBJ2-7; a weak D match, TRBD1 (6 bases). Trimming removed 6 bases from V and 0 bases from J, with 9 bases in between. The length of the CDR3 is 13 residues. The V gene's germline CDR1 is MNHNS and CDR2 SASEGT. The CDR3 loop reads CASSRDTSYEQYF. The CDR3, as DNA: TGTGCCAGCAGCCGGGACACCTCCTACGAGCAGTACTTC.

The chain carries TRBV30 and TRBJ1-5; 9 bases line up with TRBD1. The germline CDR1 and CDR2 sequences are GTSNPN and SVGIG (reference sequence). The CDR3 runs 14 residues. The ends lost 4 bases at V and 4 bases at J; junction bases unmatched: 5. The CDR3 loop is CAWTSGQGNQPQHF. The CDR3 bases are TGTGCCTGGACCTCGGGACAGGGTAATCAGCCCCAGCATTTT.